A selection of T cell receptor beta chains follows, all from one sample in a study of a mutant IDH1 vaccine in newly diagnosed glioma. No antigen has been identified for these receptors. Sequenced by immunoSEQ multiplex PCR; TCRdb stores in-frame clones only, minus some. Altogether 25,000 to 40,000 clones are present, around 82% being singletons, with the ten largest covering approximately 24%. This sample comprised PBMCs, obtained from a glioma patient whose treatment included an IDH1 peptide vaccine. The receptors were gathered from a man under 40 with glioma. The CDR3 runs from the conserved cysteine through the conserved F or W. The D gene is left open where the match is weak.

d_gene | v_gene | CDR3aa
NA | TRBV6-5 | CASSTGMGNTIYF
NA | TRBV28 | CASSGGVGASYEQYF
TRBD1 | TRBV6-1 | CASSVGTVYNSPLHF
NA | TRBV6-1 | CASSERGGRNGYGYTF
TRBD1 | TRBV29-1 | CSVGTGADTEAFF
NA | TRBV27 | CASRAGTGTYEQYF
NA | TRBV7-8 | CASSRLEVGTEAFF
NA | TRBV6-1 | CASSETRNIQYF
TRBD1 | TRBV5-1 | CASSLATGGVNSPLHF
NA | TRBV7-9 | CASSSQVLQNYGYTF
TRBD2 | TRBV30 | CAWSVSGGIDTQYF
NA | TRBV7-8 | CASSFGVTGANVLTF
TRBD1 | TRBV7-8 | CASSLSRDRGLVSPLHF
NA | TRBV9 | CASSATAYTDTQYF
NA | TRBV7-9 | CASSLGWGEKLFF
NA | TRBV5-6 | CASSLGQLNTGELFF
TRBD1 | TRBV7-2 | CASSPPGQGNSPLHF
NA | TRBV30 | CAWSITGQGYTF
TRBD2 | TRBV5-4 | CASSIGLAVYEQYF
TRBD2 | TRBV5-1 | CASSLSGGAYEQYF
NA | TRBV30 | CAWSVGADPNTGELFF
NA | TRBV7-9 | CASSLGDFYGYTF
NA | TRBV9 | CASSGTGNSPLHF
TRBD1 | TRBV7-2 | CASSPEGQGGEAFF